A selection of T cell receptor beta chains follows, all from one sample in a study of siplizumab effects on memory and regulatory T cells. The table came from immunoSEQ multiplex PCR; TCRdb's copy has only in-frame clones and leaves some out. Counted here are about 97,000 clones, approximately 91% occurring once; the ten biggest clones make up 9.5% to 15%. The sample was non-Treg CD4+ T cells sorted from blood. Receptor source: a human donor in good health. Both conserved end residues are part of each CDR3. Each record gives: D gene, J gene, V gene, clone size, CDR3 DNA, CDR3 protein. The D gene is left open where the match is weak. Clone size, where shown, is once, few, many, or a class for clones that have expanded.

>TRBD1|TRBJ2-4|TRBV2|once
TGTGCCAGCAGTCCCACCGGGGACAGGTTTGACATTCAGTACTTC
CASSPTGDRFDIQYF
>TRBD1|TRBJ1-1|TRBV29-1|few
TGCAGCGTGTCAGGGGGCACTGAAGCTTTCTTT
CSVSGGTEAFF
>TRBD1|TRBJ2-1|TRBV29-1|NA
TGCAGCGTTGAAGAGGACAGGGGAAATGAGCAGTTCTTC
CSVEEDRGNEQFF
>NA|TRBJ2-7|TRBV4-1|NA
TGCGCCAGCAGCCAAGGAGCGGTCTCAAAATTCTACGAGCAGTACTTC
CASSQGAVSKFYEQYF
>TRBD1|TRBJ2-1|TRBV7-9|NA
TGTGCCAGCAGCTGGAAGGGGGCCTACTCCTACAATGAGCAGTTCTTC
CASSWKGAYSYNEQFF
>NA|TRBJ2-1|TRBV4-1|NA
TGCGCCAGCAGCCTTAAGGCGCTAGCCGGCGGCAATGAGCAGTTCTTC
CASSLKALAGGNEQFF
>NA|TRBJ2-5|TRBV30|NA
TGTGCCTGGAGTGTGCAGTGGCAGCCGACCCAGTACTTC
CAWSVQWQPTQYF
>NA|TRBJ1-1|TRBV7-6|once
TGTGCCAGCAGCTTAGCGTACTCTAAAAGGACTGAAGCTTTCTTT
CASSLAYSKRTEAFF
>TRBD2|TRBJ2-1|TRBV28|NA
TGTGCCAGCAGATCATCCCGGACTAGCGGGAGGGCGTCCTACAATGAGCAGTTCTTC
CASRSSRTSGRASYNEQFF
>NA|TRBJ2-3|TRBV5-1|NA
TGCGCCAGCAGCTTGGAAGGGGGGGCCAGTGGAGATACGCAGTATTTT
CASSLEGGASGDTQYF
>NA|TRBJ1-1|TRBV19|NA
TGTGCCAGTAGTATCCTCCCGGGACATGGGGACACTGAAGCTTTCTTT
CASSILPGHGDTEAFF
>NA|TRBJ1-1|TRBV27|NA
TGTGCCAGCAGTTTGTACTCACAGGGGAACACTGAAGCTTTCTTT
CASSLYSQGNTEAFF
>NA|TRBJ1-1|TRBV27|NA
TGTGCCAGCACCCTACTAATGGGTACTGAAGCTTTCTTT
CASTLLMGTEAFF
>NA|TRBJ1-1|TRBV6-6|NA
TGTGCCAGCAGTTACTCCCCCGGACAGCCTGAAGCTTTCTTT
CASSYSPGQPEAFF